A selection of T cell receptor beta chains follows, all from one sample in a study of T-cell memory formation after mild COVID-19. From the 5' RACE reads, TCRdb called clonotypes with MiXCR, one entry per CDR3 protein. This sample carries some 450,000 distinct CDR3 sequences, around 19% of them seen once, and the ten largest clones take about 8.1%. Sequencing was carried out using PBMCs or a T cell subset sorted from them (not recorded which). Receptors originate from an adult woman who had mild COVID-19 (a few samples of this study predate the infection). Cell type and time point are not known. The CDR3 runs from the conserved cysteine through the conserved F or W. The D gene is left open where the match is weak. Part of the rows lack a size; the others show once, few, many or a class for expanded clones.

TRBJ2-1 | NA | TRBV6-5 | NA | TGTGCCAGCAGTTACTCAAGGGGACTGGGGGCGGATCATGAGCAGTTCTTC | CASSYSRGLGADHEQFF
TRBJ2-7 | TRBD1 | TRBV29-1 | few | TGCAGCGCTTCAACTCCGGGACAGGGGGCCTACGAGCAGTACTTC | CSASTPGQGAYEQYF
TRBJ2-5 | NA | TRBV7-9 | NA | TGTGCCAGCAGCTTTGTGGGGACCCAGTACTTC | CASSFVGTQYF
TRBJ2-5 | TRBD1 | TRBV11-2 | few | TGTGCCAGCACCAGGGACAGAAGCCTCCAAGAGACCCAGTACTTC | CASTRDRSLQETQYF
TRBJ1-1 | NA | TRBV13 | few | TGTGCCAGCAGCGCCCAGCAGGGGATCGACACTGAAGCTTTCTTT | CASSAQQGIDTEAFF
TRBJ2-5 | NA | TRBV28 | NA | TGTGCCAGCAGTTTGCGGGGACAGCCTGGGATGACCCAGTACTTC | CASSLRGQPGMTQYF
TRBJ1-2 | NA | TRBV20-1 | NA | TGCAGTGCGCGGGACGGAAACTATGGCTACACCTTC | CSARDGNYGYTF
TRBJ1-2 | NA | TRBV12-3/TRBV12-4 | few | TGTGCCAGCAGTACAGGGTCCCAAGGCTACACCTTC | CASSTGSQGYTF
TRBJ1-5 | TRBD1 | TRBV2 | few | TGTGCCAGCATAAAAGACAGGGGGCAACAGCCCCAGCATTTT | CASIKDRGQQPQHF
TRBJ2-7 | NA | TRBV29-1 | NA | TGCAGCGCGACAGGCATAAACTGGTACGAGCAGTACTTC | CSATGINWYEQYF
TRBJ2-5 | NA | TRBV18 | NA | TGTGCCAGCTCAGGAAAGACTGAGACCCAGTACTTC | CASSGKTETQYF
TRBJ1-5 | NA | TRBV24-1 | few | TGTGCCATCACGAGAGACAGCTCATACAATCAGCCCCAGCATTTT | CAITRDSSYNQPQHF
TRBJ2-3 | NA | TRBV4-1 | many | TGCGCCAGCAGCCAAGGATCGGGAGATACGCAGTATTTT | CASSQGSGDTQYF
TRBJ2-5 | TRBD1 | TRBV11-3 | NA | TGTGCCAGCAGCCCCGGGACAGTAGTAGAGACCCAGTACTTC | CASSPGTVVETQYF
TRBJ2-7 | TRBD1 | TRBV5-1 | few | TGCGCCAGCAGCTTGGCACGGACAGGGAACGAGCAGTACTTC | CASSLARTGNEQYF
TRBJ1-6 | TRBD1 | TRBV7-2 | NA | TGTGCCAGCAGCTTTAATACCCCCGGGCCAGGGGGTACACCCCTCCACTTT | CASSFNTPGPGGTPLHF
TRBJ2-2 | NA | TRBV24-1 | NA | TGTGCCACCAGTGATCGGCCGACCGGGGAGCTGTTTTTT | CATSDRPTGELFF
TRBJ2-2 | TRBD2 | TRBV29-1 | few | TGCACCGTCGGGGGGGATCCCGGGGAGCTGTTTTTT | CTVGGDPGELFF
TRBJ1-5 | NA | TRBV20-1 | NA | TGCAGTGCTAGATCGGGGGGACAGCCCCAGCATTTT | CSARSGGQPQHF
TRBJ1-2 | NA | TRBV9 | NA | TGTGCCAGCAGCGGGACCCGCGGCGAGGACTACTATGGCTACACCTTC | CASSGTRGEDYYGYTF
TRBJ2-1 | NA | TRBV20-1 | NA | TGCAGTGCTAGTAGAAGGGGCAATGAGCAGTTCTTC | CSASRRGNEQFF
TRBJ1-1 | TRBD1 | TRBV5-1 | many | TGCGCCAGCAGCGTCGACAGGGACACTGAAGCTTTCTTT | CASSVDRDTEAFF
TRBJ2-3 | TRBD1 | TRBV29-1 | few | TGCAGCGTTGGCCCTCAGCAGGGGGCGACAGATACGCAGTATTTT | CSVGPQQGATDTQYF
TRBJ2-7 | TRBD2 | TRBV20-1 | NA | TGCAGTGCTAGCGACTTTACTAGCGACGAGCAGTACTTC | CSASDFTSDEQYF
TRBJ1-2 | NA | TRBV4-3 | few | TGCGCCAGCAGCCCCTCTTGGGCTAACTATGGCTACACCTTC | CASSPSWANYGYTF
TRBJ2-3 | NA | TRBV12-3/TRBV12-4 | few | TGTGCCAGCAGTTTAGGTCGCAGGTCTACGTTCACAGATACGCAGTATTTT | CASSLGRRSTFTDTQYF
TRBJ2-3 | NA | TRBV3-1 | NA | TGTGCCAGCAGCTTAAGCCGGGACAGCACAGATACGCAGTATTTT | CASSLSRDSTDTQYF
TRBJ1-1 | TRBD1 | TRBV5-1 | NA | TGCGCCAGCAGCTTGGATACAGGGGGCACTGAAGCTTTCTTT | CASSLDTGGTEAFF
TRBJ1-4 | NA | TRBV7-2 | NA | TGTGCCAGCAGCTTATCCCAGGGCGGAGAAAAACTGTTTTTT | CASSLSQGGEKLFF
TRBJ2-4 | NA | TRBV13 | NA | TGTGCCAGCAGCCCCCCTATAGCCAAAAACATTCAGTACTTC | CASSPPIAKNIQYF
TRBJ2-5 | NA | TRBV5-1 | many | TGCGCCAGCAGCTTGGCCTCAGACACGTCCGGGGAGACCCAGTACTTC | CASSLASDTSGETQYF
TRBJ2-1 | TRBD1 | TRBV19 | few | TGTGCCAGTAGTACAACAGGGGCTGGTGAGCAGTTCTTC | CASSTTGAGEQFF
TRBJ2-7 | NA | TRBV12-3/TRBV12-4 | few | TGTGCCAGCAGTGACAGGTTGCCTGAGCAGTACTTC | CASSDRLPEQYF
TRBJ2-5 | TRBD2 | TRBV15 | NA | TGTGCCACCAGCAGAGATTTAGCGGGAGGGGGAGAGACCCAGTACTTC | CATSRDLAGGGETQYF
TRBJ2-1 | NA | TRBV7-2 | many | TGTGCCAGCAGCTTGGGGGGACGGGGCAATGAGCAGTTCTTC | CASSLGGRGNEQFF
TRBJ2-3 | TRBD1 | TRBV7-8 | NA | TGTGCCAGCACCTTACAGGGGGCGTCGGATACGCAGTATTTT | CASTLQGASDTQYF